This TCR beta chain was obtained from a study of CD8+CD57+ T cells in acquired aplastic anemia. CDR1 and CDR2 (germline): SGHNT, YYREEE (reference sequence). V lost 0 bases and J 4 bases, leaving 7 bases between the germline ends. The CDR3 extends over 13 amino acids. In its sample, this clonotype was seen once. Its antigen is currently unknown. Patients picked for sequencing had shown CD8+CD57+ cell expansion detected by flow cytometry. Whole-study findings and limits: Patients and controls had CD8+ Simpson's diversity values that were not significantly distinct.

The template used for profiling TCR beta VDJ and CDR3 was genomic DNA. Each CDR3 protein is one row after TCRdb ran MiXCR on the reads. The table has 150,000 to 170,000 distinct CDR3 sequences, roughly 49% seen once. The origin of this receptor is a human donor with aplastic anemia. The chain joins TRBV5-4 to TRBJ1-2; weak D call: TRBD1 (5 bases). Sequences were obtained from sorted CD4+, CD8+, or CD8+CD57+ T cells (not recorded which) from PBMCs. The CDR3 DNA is TGTGCCAGCAGCTTGGACGGGGCCTATGGCTACACCTTC. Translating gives CASSLDGAYGYTF.